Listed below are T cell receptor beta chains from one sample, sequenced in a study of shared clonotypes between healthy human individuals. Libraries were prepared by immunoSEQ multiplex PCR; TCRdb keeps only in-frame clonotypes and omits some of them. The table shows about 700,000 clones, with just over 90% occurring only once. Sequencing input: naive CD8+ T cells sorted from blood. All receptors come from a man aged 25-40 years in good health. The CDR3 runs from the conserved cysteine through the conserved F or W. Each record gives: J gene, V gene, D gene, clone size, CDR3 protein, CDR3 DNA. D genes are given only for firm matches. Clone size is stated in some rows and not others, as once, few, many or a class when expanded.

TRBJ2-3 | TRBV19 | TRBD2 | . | CASSIGTSGADTQYF | TGTGCCAGTAGTATAGGGACTAGCGGGGCAGATACGCAGTATTTT
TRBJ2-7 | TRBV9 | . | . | CASSADGRSSYEQYF | TGTGCCAGCAGCGCCGATGGGAGGAGCTCCTACGAGCAGTACTTC
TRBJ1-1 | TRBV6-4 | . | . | CASSDGRNTEAFF | TGTGCCAGCAGTGACGGGAGGAACACTGAAGCTTTCTTT
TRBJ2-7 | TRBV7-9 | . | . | CASGFSYEQYF | TGTGCCAGCGGATTTTCCTACGAGCAGTACTTC
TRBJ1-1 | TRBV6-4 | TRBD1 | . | CASRTGTETEAFF | TGTGCCAGCAGAACCGGGACAGAGACTGAAGCTTTCTTT
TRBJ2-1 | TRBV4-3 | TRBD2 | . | CASSQDLGTSGGNEQFF | TGCGCCAGCAGCCAAGATCTAGGGACTAGCGGGGGCAATGAGCAGTTCTTC
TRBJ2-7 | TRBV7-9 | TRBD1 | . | CASSDRDRAYEQYF | TGTGCCAGCAGCGACCGGGACAGGGCATACGAGCAGTACTTC
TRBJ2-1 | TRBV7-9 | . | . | CADTMSSYNEQFF | TGTGCCGATACCATGAGCTCCTACAATGAGCAGTTCTTC
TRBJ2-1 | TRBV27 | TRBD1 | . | CASSLDRAYEQFF | TGTGCCAGCAGTCTGGACAGGGCTTATGAGCAGTTCTTC
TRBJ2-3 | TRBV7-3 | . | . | CASRRGTSSTDTQYF | TGTGCCAGCAGACGCGGGACTTCTAGCACAGATACGCAGTATTTT
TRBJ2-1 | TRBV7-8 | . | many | CASSTGPSTYNEQFF | TGTGCCAGCAGCACGGGACCGTCAACCTACAATGAGCAGTTCTTC
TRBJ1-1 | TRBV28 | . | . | CASSLFRLGPTLGTEAFF | TGTGCCAGCAGTTTATTCAGGTTAGGGCCAACCCTGGGGACTGAAGCTTTCTTT
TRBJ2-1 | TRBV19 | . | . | CASSIIGRANNEQFF | TGTGCCAGTAGTATTATCGGGAGAGCAAACAATGAGCAGTTCTTC
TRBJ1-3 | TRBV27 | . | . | CASSSRTDAGNTIYF | TGTGCCAGCAGTTCTAGGACTGATGCTGGAAACACCATATATTTT
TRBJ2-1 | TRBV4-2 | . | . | CASSRLLSSYNEQFF | TGTGCCAGCAGCCGCCTACTTAGCTCCTACAATGAGCAGTTCTTC
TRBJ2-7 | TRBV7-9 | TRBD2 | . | CASSSPGTSGYEQYF | TGTGCCAGCAGCTCCCCCGGGACTAGCGGATACGAGCAGTACTTC
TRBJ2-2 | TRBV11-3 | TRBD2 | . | CASSLRRGVDTGELFF | TGTGCCAGCAGCCTCCGGCGGGGGGTTGACACCGGGGAGCTGTTTTTT
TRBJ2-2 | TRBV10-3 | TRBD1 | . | CAIPGQGAAGELFF | TGTGCCATCCCGGGACAGGGGGCCGCCGGGGAGCTGTTTTTT
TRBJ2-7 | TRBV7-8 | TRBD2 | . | CASSFQTSGLYEQYF | TGTGCCAGCAGCTTTCAGACTAGCGGGCTCTACGAGCAGTACTTC
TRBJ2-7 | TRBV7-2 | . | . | CASSLANLRQGIYEQYF | TGTGCCAGCAGCTTAGCGAATCTGCGGCAGGGAATTTACGAGCAGTACTTC
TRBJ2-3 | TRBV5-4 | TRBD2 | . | CASSPRTSGRSTDTQYF | TGTGCCAGCAGCCCGAGGACTAGCGGGAGGAGCACAGATACGCAGTATTTT
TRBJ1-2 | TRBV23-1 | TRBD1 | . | CASSPQTRQGNLFFTF | TGCGCCAGCAGTCCGCAGACGAGACAGGGAAATCTCTTCTTTACCTTC
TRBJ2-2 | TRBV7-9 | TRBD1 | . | CASSLPRGDRGNTGELFF | TGTGCCAGCAGCTTACCCCGTGGGGACAGAGGGAACACCGGGGAGCTGTTTTTT
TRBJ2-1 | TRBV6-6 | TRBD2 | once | CASSYRGSGGNEQFF | TGTGCCAGCAGTTACCGCGGGAGTGGAGGGAATGAGCAGTTCTTC
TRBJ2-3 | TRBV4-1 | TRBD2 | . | CASSHLRQTSGSTDTQYF | TGCGCCAGCAGCCACCTCCGCCAGACTAGCGGGAGCACAGATACGCAGTATTTT
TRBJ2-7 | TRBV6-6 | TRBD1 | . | CASTTTGVEQYF | TGTGCCAGCACAACAACAGGGGTCGAGCAGTACTTC
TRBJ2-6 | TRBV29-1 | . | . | CSARGAGANVLTF | TGCAGCGCCAGGGGGGCCGGGGCCAACGTCCTGACTTTC
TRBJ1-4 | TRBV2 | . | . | CASSRLNSRTGRGRNEKLFF | TGTGCCAGCAGTCGTCTCAACTCTAGGACGGGACGTGGCAGAAATGAAAAACTGTTTTTT
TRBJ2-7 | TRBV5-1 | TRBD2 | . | CASTSGTSGSSYEQYF | TGCGCCAGTACCTCCGGGACTAGCGGGAGTTCATACGAGCAGTACTTC
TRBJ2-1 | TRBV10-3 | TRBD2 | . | CAMREEGGSGNEQFF | TGTGCCATGAGAGAAGAGGGAGGGTCGGGGAATGAGCAGTTCTTC
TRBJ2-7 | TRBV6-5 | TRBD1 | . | CASSYSSTGEYEQYF | TGTGCCAGCAGTTACTCGAGTACAGGGGAGTACGAGCAGTACTTC
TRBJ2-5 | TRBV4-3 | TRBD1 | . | CASSQDVTGVSTETQYF | TGCGCCAGCAGCCAAGATGTGACAGGGGTTTCTACGGAGACCCAGTACTTC
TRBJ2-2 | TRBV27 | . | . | CASSVAGVTGELFF | TGTGCCAGCAGTGTCGCAGGGGTCACCGGGGAGCTGTTTTTT
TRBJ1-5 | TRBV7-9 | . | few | CASSFGQLNQPQHF | TGTGCCAGCAGCTTTGGACAGCTCAATCAGCCCCAGCATTTT
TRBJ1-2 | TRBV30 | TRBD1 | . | CAGTGGGLLGYTF | TGTGCCGGGACAGGGGGCGGTCTGCTTGGCTACACCTTC
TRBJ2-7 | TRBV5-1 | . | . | CASSLDLSYEQYF | TGCGCCAGCAGCTTGGATTTGTCCTACGAGCAGTACTTC
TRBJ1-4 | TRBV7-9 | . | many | CASRDSGIGEKLFF | TGTGCCAGCAGGGATTCAGGGATCGGTGAAAAACTGTTTTTT
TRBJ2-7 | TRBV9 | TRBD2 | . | CASSRRGLAGSTGEQYF | TGTGCCAGCAGCCGTCGGGGACTAGCGGGATCGACGGGGGAGCAGTACTTC
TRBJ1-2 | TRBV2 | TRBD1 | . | CASTGTGLVNYGYTF | TGTGCCAGCACAGGGACAGGGCTTGTGAACTATGGCTACACCTTC
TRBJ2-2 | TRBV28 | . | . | CASSLRQYTGELFF | TGTGCCAGCAGTTTACGACAGTACACCGGGGAGCTGTTTTTT
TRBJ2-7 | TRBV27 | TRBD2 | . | CASSFGRTIYEQYF | TGTGCCAGCAGTTTCGGGAGGACAATCTACGAGCAGTACTTC
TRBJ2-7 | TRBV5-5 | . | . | CASSSPVSYEQYF | TGTGCCAGCAGCTCCCCCGTCTCCTACGAGCAGTACTTC
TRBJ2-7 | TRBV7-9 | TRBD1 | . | CASSLVMNRGQGEQYF | TGTGCCAGCAGCTTAGTAATGAACAGGGGGCAGGGGGAGCAGTACTTC
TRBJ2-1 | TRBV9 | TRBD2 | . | CASSALAGGNNEQFF | TGTGCCAGCAGCGCGTTAGCGGGAGGGAACAATGAGCAGTTCTTC
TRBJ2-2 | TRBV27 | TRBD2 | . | CASSYRRLAGAGELFF | TGTGCCAGCAGTTACCGGAGACTAGCGGGAGCCGGGGAGCTGTTTTTT
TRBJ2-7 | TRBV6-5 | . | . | CASGLTATGLNEQYF | TGTGCCAGCGGATTAACGGCGACAGGTTTAAACGAGCAGTACTTC
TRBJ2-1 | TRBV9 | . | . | CASSVGSYNEQFF | TGTGCCAGCAGCGTAGGGTCCTATAATGAGCAGTTCTTC
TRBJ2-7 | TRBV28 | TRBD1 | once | CASSLLPPGRGRSYEQYF | TGTGCCAGCAGTTTATTACCCCCGGGCAGGGGGCGGTCCTACGAGCAGTACTTC
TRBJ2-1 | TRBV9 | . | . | CASSPRTPSNEQFF | TGTGCCAGCAGCCCGAGGACACCGAGCAATGAGCAGTTCTTC